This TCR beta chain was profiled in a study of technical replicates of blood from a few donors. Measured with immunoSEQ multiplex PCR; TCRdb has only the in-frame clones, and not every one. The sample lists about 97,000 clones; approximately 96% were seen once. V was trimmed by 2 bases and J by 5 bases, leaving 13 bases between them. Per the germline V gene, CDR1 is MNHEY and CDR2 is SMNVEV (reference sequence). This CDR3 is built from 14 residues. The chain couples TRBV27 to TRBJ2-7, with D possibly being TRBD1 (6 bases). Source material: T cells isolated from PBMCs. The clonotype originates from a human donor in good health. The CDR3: CASSLSRGRNEQYF. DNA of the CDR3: TGTGCCAGCAGTTTAAGCAGGGGAAGAAACGAGCAGTACTTC.